These T cell receptor beta chains were read from a single sample in a study of Ad26.COV2.S vaccination and SARS-CoV-2 variants. Clones were read by immunoSEQ multiplex PCR, and TCRdb kept only the in-frame ones, dropping some. The sample has some 480,000 clones, 87% seen once; the top ten hold 10% to 15%. Specimen: peripheral blood, collected in a trial of Ad26.COV2.S vaccine versus placebo. The source of these receptors is a person aged 18-60 years who received the Ad26.COV2.S COVID-19 vaccine or a placebo. The CDR3 runs from the conserved cysteine through the conserved F or W. The D gene is left open where the match is weak. The listing skips clone size in some rows; elsewhere it reads once, few, many or a size class.

clone_size j_call d_call v_call cdr3_nt cdr3_aa
. TRBJ1-4 . TRBV7-6 TGTGCCAGCAGCTTAGGCACAGGGAATGAAAAACTGTTTTTT CASSLGTGNEKLFF
. TRBJ2-1 TRBD2 TRBV9 TGTGCCAGCAGCGCTAGCGGGATAGAGTACAATGAGCAGTTCTTC CASSASGIEYNEQFF
. TRBJ1-1 . TRBV5-4 TGTGCCAGCAGCTTTGTGGGGGCTCGTTTCGCTGAAGCTTTCTTT CASSFVGARFAEAFF
once TRBJ2-7 TRBD1 TRBV19 TGTGCCAGTTCCGGGACAGGGCTGGGCGAGCAGTACTTC CASSGTGLGEQYF
once TRBJ1-5 . TRBV19 TGTGCCAGTAGCCTAGACGGAGGGGGGTCTGGTCAGCCCCAGCATTTT CASSLDGGGSGQPQHF
. TRBJ1-1 . TRBV4-2 TGTGCCAGCAGTCAGCTTTCCGCAGGCAACACTGAAGCTTTCTTT CASSQLSAGNTEAFF
. TRBJ1-6 . TRBV5-1 TGCGCCAGCAGCTTGGAGGGGGATAATTCACCCCTCCACTTT CASSLEGDNSPLHF
. TRBJ1-4 . TRBV5-5 TGTGCCAGCAGCTTGCAACCTAGACAGAGTAATGAAAAACTGTTTTTT CASSLQPRQSNEKLFF
. TRBJ2-7 . TRBV5-5 TGTGCCAGCAGCACCTCCTGGTCGGGGTTGGGGTACTTC CASSTSWSGLGYF
. TRBJ2-5 TRBD2 TRBV15 TGTGCCACCAGCAGGGGGACTAGCGGGAGGTCAGAGACCCAGTACTTC CATSRGTSGRSETQYF
. TRBJ1-2 . TRBV11-2 TGTGCCAGCAGGACCGTCGGTCGGGCTAACTATGGCTACACCTTC CASRTVGRANYGYTF
. TRBJ2-5 . TRBV14 TGTGCCAGCAGCCAAGATCTCCCGGGACTGGGGGAGACCCAGTACTTC CASSQDLPGLGETQYF
. TRBJ2-7 TRBD2 TRBV9 TGTGCCAGCAGCCCTAGCGGGAGGCGCTCCTACGAGCAGTACTTC CASSPSGRRSYEQYF